Sequencing of this T cell receptor beta chain was carried out in a study of T cell repertoires in cytomegalovirus infection. Study context: Public TCR beta signatures were indicative of both CMV infection and a matching HLA type.

In this sample, this clonotype turned up a few times. The antigen is not known. Notes on the study in general: HLA-C-restricted CMV-specific TCR beta clonotypes prevailed in the ex vivo response.

TCRdb ran MiXCR on the reads and lists one entry per CDR3 protein. The sample holds roughly 78,000 distinct CDR3 sequences; roughly 37% are singletons and the top ten take approximately 95%. The CDR3 runs 15 residues. Germline loops: CDR1 KGHDR, CDR2 SFDVKD. V lost 3 bases and J 2 bases, leaving 10 bases between the germline ends. Sequencing used CD8+ T cells from cultured PBMCs, obtained from culture after CMV antigen stimulation. This rearrangement joins TRBV24-1 to TRBJ1-5; no definite D call. The clonotype was recovered from a human donor in good health (CMV status not recorded). Some clones in this sample may be carry-over from other donors' samples. The CDR3 DNA reads TGTGCCACCAGTGATGGGCGTTTTGGCAATCAGCCCCAGCATTTT. As protein: CATSDGRFGNQPQHF.